These 20 T cell receptor beta chains were all obtained from the same sample, sequenced in a study of molecular identifiers for immune sequencing clone quantification. TCRdb re-called the PCR reads with MiXCR, one entry per CDR3 protein. This table has about 640,000 distinct CDR3 sequences, 15% to 20% appearing once. Sequencing was performed on naive CD8+ T cells from blood, with Jurkat cell RNA spiked in. Subset denoted: FACS-sorted CD8+CD4-CCR7+CD45RA+ naive T cells. The source of these receptors is a human donor in good health. Some libraries in this study had Jurkat cell RNA spiked in.

This clonotype was seen repeatedly, ten times or more. The chain combines TRBV7-9 with TRBJ2-7; D remains unclear. Germline CDR1 SEHNR, CDR2 FQNEAQ (reference sequence). Trimming took 5 bases from V and 3 from J, leaving 8 bases between them. This CDR3 spans 12 amino acids. For the CDR3, the DNA is TGTGCCAGCAGCCCTGGTCTCTACGAGCAGTACTTC. Protein product: CASSPGLYEQYF. Looking up the rest from reference TRBV7-9 and TRBJ2-7 gives the full variable domain: DTGVSQNPRHKITKRGQNVTFRCDPISEHNRLYWYRQTLGQGPEFLTYFQNEAQLEKSRLLSDRFSAERPKGSFSTLEIQRTEQGDSAMYLCASSPGLYEQYFGPGTRLTVT.

This clonotype was counted once. This may arise from a read error, as a much more abundant clone is one base away. The chain employs TRBV27 and TRBJ2-3, with a weak D call TRBD1 (6 bases). The ends were cut back, 2 bases at V and 5 bases at J, with 11 bases in the middle. The CDR3 consists of 14 residues. Germline CDR1 MNHEY, CDR2 SMNVEV (reference sequence). The CDR3 protein is CASSLQQGIDTQYF. CDR3 bases: TGTGCCAGCAGTTTACAACAGGGCATAGATACGCAGTATTTT.

Points on this clonotype: A read error is possible here, since a much larger clone lies one base away. J is TRBJ2-1 and V is TRBV27, with a tentative D call TRBD1 (6 bases). Trimming cost V 7 bases and J 6 bases, with 19 bases left between them. The CDR3 spans 15 residues. Germline V lookup: CDR1 MNHEY, CDR2 SMNVEV (reference sequence). The CDR3 sequence is CASTPQGFGGNEQFF. The CDR3 DNA reads as TGTGCCAGCACTCCTCAGGGGTTCGGAGGCAATGAGCAGTTCTTC.

This clonotype has ten or more counts. This chain connects TRBV9 to TRBJ2-5, with D hard to call. CDR1 is SGDLS and CDR2 is YYNGEE in the germline V gene. CDR3 length: 12 amino acids. V was clipped by 5 bases and J by 8 bases, with 13 bases between them. The CDR3 coding sequence is TGTGCCAGCAGTGACTCCTCTTTAACCCAGTACTTC. This encodes CASSDSSLTQYF.

This clonotype has a count of ten or more. The J gene is TRBJ2-5, the V gene TRBV29-1; 7 bases match TRBD1. The CDR3 has 13 residues. Germline CDR1 reads SQVTM; CDR2 reads ANQGSEA. V lost 5 bases, J lost 2 bases, and 5 bases stayed unmatched. CDR3 sequence reads: CSVQTGLQETQYF. The DNA for the CDR3 is TGCAGCGTTCAGACAGGGTTGCAAGAGACCCAGTACTTC.

Many counts were recorded for this clonotype. The chain is built from TRBV30 and TRBJ2-7, with D hard to call. CDR1 and CDR2 (germline): GTSNPN, SVGIG (reference sequence). The CDR3 length is 11 residues. Trimming removed 2 bases from V and 4 bases from J, with 6 bases in between. Here the CDR3 reads CAWSPGYEQYF. CDR3 in DNA: TGTGCCTGGAGTCCGGGTTACGAGCAGTACTTC.

The V and J genes are TRBV24-1 and TRBJ2-1; 9 positions agree with TRBD2. The CDR3 totals 14 residues. V was clipped by 4 bases and J by 9 bases; unmatched bases: 6. Germline lookup yields CDR1 KGHDR and CDR2 SFDVKD. The CDR3 nucleotides read TGTGCCACCAGTGACGCGGGAGGGCCGGGTGAGCAGTTCTTC. As protein: CATSDAGGPGEQFF.

This clonotype has at least ten counts. The rearrangement links TRBV7-9 to TRBJ2-5, with D possibly being TRBD1 (7 bases). The germline V gene has CDR1 SEHNR and CDR2 FQNEAQ (reference sequence). This CDR3 is 15 amino acids long. Trimming cost V 5 bases and J 2 bases, with 15 bases left between them. Written as DNA, the CDR3 is TGTGCCAGCAGCGGGCGGACAGGACTACAAGAGACCCAGTACTTC. As protein: CASSGRTGLQETQYF.

Turning to this clonotype: A much more abundant neighbour one base away suggests this may be a read error. The chain is built from TRBV4-3 and TRBJ1-5, with a tentative D call TRBD1 (5 bases). The CDR3 covers 16 residues. Germline loops: CDR1 LGHNA, CDR2 YSLEER. CDR3 sequence: CATSQDRGPSNQPQHF. For the CDR3, the DNA is TGCGCCACCAGCCAAGATCGGGGCCCGAGCAATCAGCCCCAGCATTTT.

This clonotype was seen repeatedly, ten times or more. The chain couples TRBV7-9 to TRBJ2-2, with 7 nucleotides matching TRBD2. V trimming: 4 bases; J trimming: 1 base; junction bases outside the gene matches: 0. This CDR3 spans 14 amino acids. Germline CDR1 reads SEHNR; CDR2 reads FQNEAQ (reference sequence). CDR3 protein: CASSSSGNTGELFF. CDR3 nucleotides: TGTGCCAGCAGCTCTAGCGGGAACACCGGGGAGCTGTTTTTT. The full variable domain, rest sourced from reference TRBV7-9 and TRBJ2-2, is DTGVSQNPRHKITKRGQNVTFRCDPISEHNRLYWYRQTLGQGPEFLTYFQNEAQLEKSRLLSDRFSAERPKGSFSTLEIQRTEQGDSAMYLCASSSSGNTGELFFGEGSRLTVL.

This clonotype was observed many times. The V gene is TRBV28, the J gene TRBJ1-1; no reliable D call. The CDR3 has 14 residues. Trimming pared 2 bases from V and 7 bases from J, leaving 14 bases between. CDR1 MDHEN and CDR2 SYDVKM come from the germline V gene. The CDR3 DNA reads as TGTGCCAGCAGTTTAACCCGTCTTGAGGGTGAAGCTTTCTTT. It translates to CASSLTRLEGEAFF.

The chain carries TRBV19 and TRBJ1-5, with no clear D. Germline values: CDR1 LNHDA, CDR2 SQIVND (reference sequence). V lost 7 bases and J 0 bases, leaving 13 bases between the germline ends. The CDR3 sequence is 15 residues long. CDR3 sequence: CASIPDGYSNQPQHF. The CDR3, as DNA: TGTGCCAGTATTCCCGACGGGTATAGCAATCAGCCCCAGCATTTT.

The chain couples TRBV11-3 to TRBJ2-2; D is perhaps TRBD2 (6 bases). The germline gives CDR1 SGHNT, CDR2 YENEEA. Trimming shortened V by 1 base and J by 1 base, and 7 bases separated the two germline ends. This CDR3 contains 15 residues. CDR3 residues: CASSLASVNTGELFF. CDR3 DNA: TGTGCCAGCAGCTTAGCTAGCGTGAACACCGGGGAGCTGTTTTTT.

This clonotype was counted a few times. This sequence joins TRBV4-1 and TRBJ2-5; D ambiguous. Germline V gene data show CDR1 as MGHRA and CDR2 as YSYEKL. This CDR3 contains 14 residues. Trimming took 2 bases from V and 4 from J, leaving 11 bases between them. The CDR3 DNA reads as TGCGCCAGCAGCCAAACCCCCGGGTCAGAGACCCAGTACTTC. This gives the protein CASSQTPGSETQYF.

In this sample, this clonotype turned up once. A clone one base away is much larger, so this may be a read error. This chain connects TRBV4-1 to TRBJ2-3; 12 bases map to TRBD2. The CDR3 is made up of 17 amino acids. Per germline, CDR1 MGHRA and CDR2 YSYEKL. The V segment lost 4 bases and the J segment 1 base; nucleotides outside the gene matches: 6. The DNA for the CDR3 is TGCGCCAGCAGCCGCGCGACTAGCGGGGGAGGCACAGATACGCAGTATTTT. This sequence encodes CASSRATSGGGTDTQYF.

This clonotype was detected only a few times. The rearrangement joins TRBV7-9 to TRBJ2-7; no clear D. The CDR3 is 11 amino acids. CDR1 SEHNR and CDR2 FQNEAQ come from the germline V gene (reference sequence). The V gene lost 4 bases and the J gene lost 6 bases, with 7 bases spanning the gap. The CDR3 here is CASSSIFEQYF. The CDR3 DNA is TGTGCCAGCAGCTCAATCTTCGAGCAGTACTTC.

In its sample, this clonotype was seen many times. The gene calls are TRBV29-1 and TRBJ2-7, with D perhaps matching TRBD1 or TRBD2 (5 bases each). Trimming shortened V by 1 base and J by 0 bases, and 10 bases separated the two germline ends. The germline V gene has CDR1 SQVTM and CDR2 ANQGSEA. The CDR3 runs 14 residues. The CDR3 sequence is CSVEGWGNSYEQYF. The CDR3 region has the DNA TGCAGCGTTGAAGGCTGGGGGAACTCCTACGAGCAGTACTTC.

This clonotype was observed a handful of times. The V gene is TRBV27, the J gene TRBJ1-6, with no clear D. The V gene lost 3 bases and the J gene lost 10 bases, with 10 bases spanning the gap. This CDR3 spans 13 amino acids. Germline CDR1 reads MNHEY; CDR2 reads SMNVEV (reference sequence). The CDR3 sequence: CASSFVGSSPLHF. The CDR3 bases are TGTGCCAGCAGTTTCGTAGGGTCATCACCCCTCCACTTT.

This clonotype was counted at least ten times. This chain connects TRBV5-6 to TRBJ2-1; D gene unclear. The CDR3 is made up of 13 amino acids. V was cut by 0 bases and J by 8 bases, with 9 bases left in between. The germline V gene encodes CDR1 SGHDT and CDR2 YYEEEE. CDR3 nucleotides: TGTGCCAGCAGCTTGGTAGGTGAGGATGAGCAGTTCTTC. This codes for CASSLVGEDEQFF.

Comments on this clonotype: A much more abundant neighbour one base away suggests this may be a read error. The J gene is TRBJ2-3, the V gene TRBV11-2; weak D call: TRBD1 (6 bases). V lost 3 bases and J lost 1, with 17 bases in between. The CDR3 contains 17 residues. Germline V gene data show CDR1 as SGHAT and CDR2 as FQNNGV. DNA of the CDR3: TGTGCCAGCAGCTTTGGACAGACTTACCCTTGCACAGATACGCAGTATTTT. This sequence encodes CASSFGQTYPCTDTQYF. The full variable domain, in which reference TRBV11-2 and TRBJ2-3 provide the parts outside the CDR3, is EAGVAQSPRYKIIEKRQSVAFWCNPISGHATLYWYQQILGQGPKLLIQFQNNGVVDDSQLPKDRFSAERLKGVDSTLKIQPAKLEDSAVYLCASSFGQTYPCTDTQYFGPGTRLTVL.